The 17 T cell receptor beta chains presented below share a single source sample, sequenced in a study of blood T cell repertoires in COVID-19. Sequenced by immunoSEQ multiplex PCR; TCRdb stores in-frame clones only, minus some. The sample carries 50,000 to 55,000 clones, roughly 87% recorded once. Specimen: peripheral blood. The receptors were gathered from a man aged 55-75 years with active COVID-19.

In DNA, the CDR3 is TGCGCCAGCAGCCAGGCCTCAGGGGGCTGGGGCACCGGGGAGCTGTTTTTT. As protein: CASSQASGGWGTGELFF. The chain recombines TRBV4-3 with TRBJ2-2; 8 nucleotides match TRBD1. CDR1 and CDR2 from the germline V gene are LGHNA and YSLEER. The CDR3 consists of 17 residues. With 3 bases clipped from V and 4 bases from J, the junction kept 10 bases outside the gene matches.

A word on this clone: The germline gene is not matched at one end of the junction; a read error may be the cause. CDR3 DNA: TGTGCCAGCACCTTAAACACGGGCACCGGGGAGCTGTTTTTT. It specifies CASTLNTGTGELFF. This sequence joins TRBV7-8 and TRBJ2-2; D is ambiguous. The CDR3 loop spans 14 amino acids. The germline V gene has CDR1 SGHVS and CDR2 FQNEAQ. Full variable domain (outside the CDR3, taken from reference TRBV7-8 and TRBJ2-2): GAGVSQSPRYKVAKRGQDVALRCDPISGHVSLFWYQQALGQGPEFLTYFQNEAQLDKSGLPSDRFFAERPEGSVSTLKIQRTQQEDSAVYLCASTLNTGTGELFFGEGSRLTVL.

V is TRBV7-9 and J is TRBJ2-1; 7 bases align to TRBD1. V was pared by 5 bases and J by 5 bases, with 6 bases of the junction left unmatched. The length of the CDR3 is 14 residues. Germline values: CDR1 SEHNR, CDR2 FQNEAQ (reference sequence). The CDR3 DNA reads as TGTGCCAGCAGCCTGACGCAGGGGGACAATGAGCAGTTCTTC. It is translated as CASSLTQGDNEQFF. The full variable domain, rest sourced from reference TRBV7-9 and TRBJ2-1, is DTGVSQNPRHKITKRGQNVTFRCDPISEHNRLYWYRQTLGQGPEFLTYFQNEAQLEKSRLLSDRFSAERPKGSFSTLEIQRTEQGDSAMYLCASSLTQGDNEQFFGPGTRLTVL.

This clone has a single count. V usage is TRBV4-2 and J usage is TRBJ2-3; TRBD2 matches at 10 bases. Germline V CDR1 and CDR2: LGHNA, YNFKEQ. Trimming removed 3 bases from V and 4 bases from J; junction bases left unmatched: 1. This CDR3 spans 14 amino acids. CDR3 in DNA: TGTGCCAGCAGCCAGGGACTAGCGTCAGATACGCAGTATTTT. Amino acid sequence: CASSQGLASDTQYF.

The CDR3 spells CASSHQGETNEKLFF. CDR3 bases: TGTGCCAGCTCACACCAAGGGGAAACTAATGAAAAACTGTTTTTT. This rearrangement joins TRBV18 to TRBJ1-4, with a possible D match to TRBD1 (5 bases). The CDR3 loop spans 15 amino acids. V lost 4 bases and J 1 base, leaving 10 bases between the germline ends. The germline V gene encodes CDR1 KGHSH and CDR2 LQKENI.

The genes are TRBV19 and TRBJ1-2; 10 nucleotides agree with TRBD1. The CDR3 has 13 residues. The V gene's germline CDR1 is LNHDA and CDR2 SQIVND (reference sequence). J was trimmed by 8 bases and V by 5 bases; bases with no gene match: 5. DNA for the CDR3: TGTGCCAGTAGTCCCGGGGACAGGGGCGGCTACACCTTC. This gives the protein CASSPGDRGGYTF.

This clone has only one observation. The chain uses TRBV28 and TRBJ2-5; 7 positions agree with TRBD2. In germline, CDR1 is MDHEN, CDR2 SYDVKM. Trimming cost V 5 bases and J 1 base; bases outside gene matches: 7. The CDR3 has 15 residues. The CDR3 DNA reads as TGTGCCAGCAGTCGTGCAGCGGGGCTCCAAGAGACCCAGTACTTC. As protein: CASSRAAGLQETQYF.

The genes are TRBV21-1 and TRBJ2-7; TRBD1, as called in the table, went unchecked against the DNA. TRBV21-1 is described as a pseudogene. The length of the CDR3 is 12 residues. The CDR3 spells CAKNRVFHEQYF. Written as DNA, the CDR3 is TGTGCCAAGAACAGGGTTTTCCACGAGCAGTACTTC.

This chain connects TRBV7-6 to TRBJ1-4; 7 nucleotides line up with TRBD1. CDR1 is SGHVS, CDR2 FNYEAQ, per germline. This CDR3 comprises 18 residues. The junction had 14 bases not matched to a gene; V was cut back by 3 bases and J by 4 bases. This chain's CDR3 is CASSLRQAAGGRNEKLFF. The DNA of the CDR3 is TGTGCCAGCAGCTTGAGACAGGCGGCAGGGGGTCGTAATGAAAAACTGTTTTTT.

The chain combines TRBV28 with TRBJ2-7; a weak D match, TRBD1 (5 bases). The V gene lost 7 bases and the J gene lost 7 bases, with 17 bases spanning the gap. The CDR3 length is 13 residues. CDR1 and CDR2 from the germline V gene are MDHEN and SYDVKM. The CDR3 loop is CASKDNPRLEQYF. Written as DNA, the CDR3 is TGTGCCAGCAAGGACAACCCTCGGCTGGAGCAGTACTTC.

The V and J genes are TRBV24-1 and TRBJ2-3, with D possibly being TRBD1 (5 bases). In germline, CDR1 is KGHDR, CDR2 SFDVKD. The CDR3 has 13 residues. The V end lost 1 base, the J end lost 6 bases, and 7 bases lay between the germline ends. This CDR3 reads CATSDFPGDTQYF. The CDR3 DNA follows: TGTGCCACCAGTGATTTCCCAGGGGATACGCAGTATTTT.

This clone appeared a single time. V usage is TRBV12-3 or TRBV12-4 and J usage is TRBJ2-3; tentative D call: TRBD2 (6 bases). V lost 3 bases to trimming and J lost 4 bases, with 8 bases between them. The CDR3 has 13 amino acids. CDR3 amino acids: CASSLAGSDTQYF. The CDR3 nucleotides are TGTGCCAGCAGTTTGGCGGGATCAGATACGCAGTATTTT.

The chain combines TRBV3-1 (or the pseudogene TRBV3-2) with TRBJ2-3; 10 bases are a match to TRBD2. Germline V CDR1 and CDR2: LGHDT, YNNKEL (reference sequence). The V segment lost 1 base and the J segment 1 base; nucleotides outside the gene matches: 23. The CDR3 loop spans 23 amino acids. This chain's CDR3 is CASSQGVWTGRFEREGRTDTQYF. In DNA form, the CDR3 reads TGTGCCAGCAGCCAAGGGGTTTGGACAGGGAGGTTTGAGCGGGAGGGCCGCACAGATACGCAGTATTTT.

CDR3 residues: CASSVDPGGEQYF. In nucleotides, the CDR3 is TGTGCCAGCAGCGTAGATCCGGGTGGCGAGCAGTACTTC. The V gene is TRBV9, the J gene TRBJ2-7; D ambiguous. The CDR3 has 13 residues. Germline V CDR1 and CDR2: SGDLS, YYNGEE. With 0 bases removed from V and 6 bases from J, the gap between germline ends came to 10 bases. The variable domain in full, with the rest retrieved from reference TRBV9 and TRBJ2-7, is DSGVTQTPKHLITATGQRVTLRCSPRSGDLSVYWYQQSLDQGLQFLIQYYNGEERAKGNILERFSAQQFPDLHSELNLSSLELGDSALYFCASSVDPGGEQYFGPGTRLTVT.

The V and J genes are TRBV7-9 and TRBJ1-4; D remains unclear. CDR3 length: 16 residues. The germline V gene encodes CDR1 SEHNR and CDR2 FQNEAQ (reference sequence). V was pared by 1 base and J by 8 bases, with 17 bases between. DNA for the CDR3: TGTGCCAGCAGCTTAGTTGGGCCTTTCGAGGGCGAAAAACTGTTTTTT. Its protein product is CASSLVGPFEGEKLFF.

This chain links TRBV5-4 with TRBJ1-6, with D perhaps TRBD1 (6 bases). This CDR3 has 15 amino acids. The ends were cut back, 4 bases at V and 5 bases at J, with 13 bases in the middle. Germline values: CDR1 SGHNT, CDR2 YYREEE (reference sequence). In nucleotides, the CDR3 is TGTGCCAGCAGCCCCGGGACAAGCAATAATTCACCCCTCCACTTT. Its protein is CASSPGTSNNSPLHF.

V is TRBV6-8 and J is TRBJ1-1; 8 positions match TRBD1. Germline assignment: CDR1 MNHGY and CDR2 SAAAGT. V lost 5 bases, J lost 4 bases, and 15 bases stayed unmatched. CDR3 length: 17 amino acids. DNA for the CDR3: TGTGCCAGCAGTGTCCTTTGGACAGGGAAGGGGGGCACTGAAGCTTTCTTT. This gives the protein CASSVLWTGKGGTEAFF.